This T cell receptor beta chain was documented in a study of control samples from healthy donors and cancer patients. The repertoire was sequenced with immunoSEQ multiplex PCR; TCRdb's copy has only in-frame clones and lacks some. The table records tens of thousands of clones, roughly 87% of them present only once. The germline V gene encodes CDR1 SGHRS and CDR2 YFSETQ. Trimming cost V 0 bases and J 8 bases, with 15 bases left between them. The CDR3 has 15 amino acids. The sequencing sample was made of blood. The clonotype comes from a woman aged 45-65 years in good health. This chain joins TRBV5-1 and TRBJ2-1; D gene uncertain. As DNA, the CDR3 is TGCGCCAGCAGCTTGGATGGCGCTCATCACGATGAGCAGTTCTTC. Protein: CASSLDGAHHDEQFF.